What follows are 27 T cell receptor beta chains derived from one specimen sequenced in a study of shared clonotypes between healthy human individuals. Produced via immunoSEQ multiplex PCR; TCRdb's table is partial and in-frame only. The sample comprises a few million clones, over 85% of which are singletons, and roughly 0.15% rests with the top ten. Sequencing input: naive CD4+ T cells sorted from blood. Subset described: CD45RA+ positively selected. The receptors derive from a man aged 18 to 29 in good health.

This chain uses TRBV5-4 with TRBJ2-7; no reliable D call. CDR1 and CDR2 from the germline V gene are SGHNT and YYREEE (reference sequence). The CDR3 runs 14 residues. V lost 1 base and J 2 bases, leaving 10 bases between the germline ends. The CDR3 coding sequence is TGTGCCAGCAGCTTGCTCCCGGCAGCCTACGAGCAGTACTTC. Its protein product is CASSLLPAAYEQYF.

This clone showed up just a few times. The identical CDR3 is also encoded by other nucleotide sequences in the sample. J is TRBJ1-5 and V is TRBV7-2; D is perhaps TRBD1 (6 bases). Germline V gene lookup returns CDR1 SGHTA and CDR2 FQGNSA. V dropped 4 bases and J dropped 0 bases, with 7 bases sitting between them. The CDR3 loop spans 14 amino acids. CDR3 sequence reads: CASSSDSSNQPQHF. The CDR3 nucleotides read TGTGCCAGCAGCTCGGACAGTAGCAATCAGCCCCAGCATTTT.

CDR3 region: CSPGPFPQYF. The CDR3, as DNA: TGCAGCCCCGGACCCTTTCCGCAGTATTTT. The chain is built from TRBV29-1 and TRBJ2-3; no clear D. V was shortened by 8 bases and J by 10 bases, with 13 bases between the two germline ends. The CDR3 runs 10 residues. CDR1 is SQVTM and CDR2 is ANQGSEA in the germline V gene.

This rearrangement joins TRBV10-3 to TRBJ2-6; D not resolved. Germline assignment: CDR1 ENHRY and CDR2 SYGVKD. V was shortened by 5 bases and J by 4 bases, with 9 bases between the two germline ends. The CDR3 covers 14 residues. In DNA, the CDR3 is TGTGCCATCAGTCCCGTCGGGGGGGCCAACGTCCTGACTTTC. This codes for CAISPVGGANVLTF.

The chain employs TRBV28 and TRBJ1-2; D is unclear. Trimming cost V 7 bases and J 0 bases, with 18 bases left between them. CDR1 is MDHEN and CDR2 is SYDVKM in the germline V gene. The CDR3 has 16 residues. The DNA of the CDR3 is TGTGCCAGCACCCCACTCGGGAGTAGAGCTAACTATGGCTACACCTTC. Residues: CASTPLGSRANYGYTF.

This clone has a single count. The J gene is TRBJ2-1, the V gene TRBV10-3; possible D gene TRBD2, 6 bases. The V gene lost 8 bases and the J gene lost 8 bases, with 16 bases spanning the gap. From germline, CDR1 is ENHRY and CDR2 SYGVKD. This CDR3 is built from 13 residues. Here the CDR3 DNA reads TGTGCCATCGGGGACTCCTTGATCGATGAGCAGTTCTTC. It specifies CAIGDSLIDEQFF.

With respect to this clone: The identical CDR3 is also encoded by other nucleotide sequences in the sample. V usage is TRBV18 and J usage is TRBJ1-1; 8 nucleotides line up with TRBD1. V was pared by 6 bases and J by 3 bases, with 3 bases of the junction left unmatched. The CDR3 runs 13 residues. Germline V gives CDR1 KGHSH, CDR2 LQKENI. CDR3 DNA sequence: TGTGCCAGCTCTCAGGGGGCAGACACTGAAGCTTTCTTT. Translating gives CASSQGADTEAFF.

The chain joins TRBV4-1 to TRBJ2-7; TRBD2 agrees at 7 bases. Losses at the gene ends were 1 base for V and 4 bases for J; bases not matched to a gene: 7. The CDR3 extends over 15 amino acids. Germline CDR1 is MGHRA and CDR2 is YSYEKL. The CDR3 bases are TGCGCCAGCAGCCAAGCGGAGGCTAGCGGTTACGAGCAGTACTTC. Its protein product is CASSQAEASGYEQYF.

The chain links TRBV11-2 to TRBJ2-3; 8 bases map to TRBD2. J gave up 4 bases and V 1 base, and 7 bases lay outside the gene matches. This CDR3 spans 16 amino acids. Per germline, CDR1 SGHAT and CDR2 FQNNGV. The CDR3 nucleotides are TGTGCCAGCAGCTTAGCAGGCGGGGGGATTTCAGATACGCAGTATTTT. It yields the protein CASSLAGGGISDTQYF.

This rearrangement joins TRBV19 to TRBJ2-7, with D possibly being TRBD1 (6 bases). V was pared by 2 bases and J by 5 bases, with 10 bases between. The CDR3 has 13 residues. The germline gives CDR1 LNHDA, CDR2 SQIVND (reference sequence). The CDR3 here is CASSINRANEQYF. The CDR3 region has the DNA TGTGCCAGTAGTATAAACAGGGCGAACGAGCAGTACTTC. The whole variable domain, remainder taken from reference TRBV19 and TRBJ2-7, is DGGITQSPKYLFRKEGQNVTLSCEQNLNHDAMYWYRQDPGQGLRLIYYSQIVNDFQKGDIAEGYSVSREKKESFPLTVTSAQKNPTAFYLCASSINRANEQYFGPGTRLTVT.

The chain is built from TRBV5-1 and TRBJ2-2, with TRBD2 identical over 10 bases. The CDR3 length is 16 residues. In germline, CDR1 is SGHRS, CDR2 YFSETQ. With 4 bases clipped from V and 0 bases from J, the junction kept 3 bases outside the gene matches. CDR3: CASSVSGGTNTGELFF. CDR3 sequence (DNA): TGCGCCAGCAGCGTTAGCGGGGGGACGAACACCGGGGAGCTGTTTTTT.

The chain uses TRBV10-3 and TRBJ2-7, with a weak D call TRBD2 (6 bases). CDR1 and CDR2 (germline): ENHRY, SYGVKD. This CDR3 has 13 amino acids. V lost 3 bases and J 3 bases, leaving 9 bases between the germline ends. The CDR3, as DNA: TGTGCCATCAGTGATCTCGGGGGCTACGAGCAGTACTTC. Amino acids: CAISDLGGYEQYF.

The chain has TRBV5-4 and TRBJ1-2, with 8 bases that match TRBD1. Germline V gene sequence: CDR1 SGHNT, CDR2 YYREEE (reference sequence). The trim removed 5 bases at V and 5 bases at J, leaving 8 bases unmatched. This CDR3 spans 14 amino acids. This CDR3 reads CASSSGQGFYGYTF. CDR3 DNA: TGTGCCAGCAGTTCCGGACAGGGCTTTTATGGCTACACCTTC.

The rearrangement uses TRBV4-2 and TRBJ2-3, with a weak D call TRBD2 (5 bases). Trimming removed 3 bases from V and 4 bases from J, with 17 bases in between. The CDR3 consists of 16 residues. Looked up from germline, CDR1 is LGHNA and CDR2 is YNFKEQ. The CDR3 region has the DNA TGTGCCAGCAGCCAGGAACGAAGCGGCCGGGCAGATACGCAGTATTTT. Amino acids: CASSQERSGRADTQYF.

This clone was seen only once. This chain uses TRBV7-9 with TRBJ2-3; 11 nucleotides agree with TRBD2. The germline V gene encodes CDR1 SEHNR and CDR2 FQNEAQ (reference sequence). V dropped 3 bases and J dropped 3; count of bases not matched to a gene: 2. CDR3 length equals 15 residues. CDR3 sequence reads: CASSLTSGVTDTQYF. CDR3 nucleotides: TGTGCCAGCAGCTTGACTAGCGGGGTGACAGATACGCAGTATTTT. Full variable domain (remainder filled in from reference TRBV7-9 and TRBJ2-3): DTGVSQNPRHKITKRGQNVTFRCDPISEHNRLYWYRQTLGQGPEFLTYFQNEAQLEKSRLLSDRFSAERPKGSFSTLEIQRTEQGDSAMYLCASSLTSGVTDTQYFGPGTRLTVL.

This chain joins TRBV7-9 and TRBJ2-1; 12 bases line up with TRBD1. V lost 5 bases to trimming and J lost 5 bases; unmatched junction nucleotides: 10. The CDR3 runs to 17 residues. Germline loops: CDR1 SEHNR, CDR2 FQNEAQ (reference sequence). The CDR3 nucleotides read TGTGCCAGCAGCAGCGGGACAGGGGGCCTTTCGGACAATGAGCAGTTCTTC. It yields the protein CASSSGTGGLSDNEQFF.

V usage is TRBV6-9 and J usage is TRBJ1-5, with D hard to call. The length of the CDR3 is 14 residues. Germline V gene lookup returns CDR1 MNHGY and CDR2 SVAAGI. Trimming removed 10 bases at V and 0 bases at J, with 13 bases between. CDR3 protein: CANYHRYSNQPQHF. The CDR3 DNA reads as TGTGCCAACTACCACCGCTATAGCAATCAGCCCCAGCATTTT.

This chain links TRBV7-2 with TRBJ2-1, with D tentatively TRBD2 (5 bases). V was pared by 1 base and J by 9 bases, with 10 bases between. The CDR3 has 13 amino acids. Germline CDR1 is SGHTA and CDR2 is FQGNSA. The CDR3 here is CASSLGGLGEQFF. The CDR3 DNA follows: TGTGCCAGCAGCTTAGGAGGGTTGGGTGAGCAGTTCTTC.

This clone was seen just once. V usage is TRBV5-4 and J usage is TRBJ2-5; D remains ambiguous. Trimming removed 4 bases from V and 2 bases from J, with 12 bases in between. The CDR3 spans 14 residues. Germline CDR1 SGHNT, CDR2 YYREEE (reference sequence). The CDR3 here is CASSHPDPQETQYF. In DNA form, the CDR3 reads TGTGCCAGCAGCCACCCCGACCCGCAAGAGACCCAGTACTTC. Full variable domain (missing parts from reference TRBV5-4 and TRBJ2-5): ETGVTQSPTHLIKTRGQQVTLRCSSQSGHNTVSWYQQALGQGPQFIFQYYREEENGRGNFPPRFSGLQFPNYSSELNVNALELDDSALYLCASSHPDPQETQYFGPGTRLLVL.

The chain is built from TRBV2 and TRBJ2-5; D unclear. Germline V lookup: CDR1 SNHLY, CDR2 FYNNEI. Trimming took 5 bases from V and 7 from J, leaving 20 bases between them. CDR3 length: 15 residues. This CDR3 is CASSKGIRAPPTQYF. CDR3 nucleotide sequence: TGTGCCAGCAGTAAAGGGATTAGGGCCCCCCCGACCCAGTACTTC.

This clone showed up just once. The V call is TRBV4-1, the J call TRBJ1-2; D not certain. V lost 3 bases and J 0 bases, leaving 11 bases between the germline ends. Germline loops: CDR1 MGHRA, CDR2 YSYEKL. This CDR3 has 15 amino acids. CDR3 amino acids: CASSQAAPANYGYTF. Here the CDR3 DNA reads TGCGCCAGCAGCCAGGCTGCCCCCGCTAACTATGGCTACACCTTC.

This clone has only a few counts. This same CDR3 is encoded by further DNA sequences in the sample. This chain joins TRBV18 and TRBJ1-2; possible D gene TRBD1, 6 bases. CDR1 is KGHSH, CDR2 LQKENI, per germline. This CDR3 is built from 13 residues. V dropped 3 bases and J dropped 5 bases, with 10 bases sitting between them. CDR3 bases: TGTGCCAGCTCACCTGGGGGCGCGTATGGCTACACCTTC. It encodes CASSPGGAYGYTF. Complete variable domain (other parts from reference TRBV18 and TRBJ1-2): NAGVMQNPRHLVRRRGQEARLRCSPMKGHSHVYWYRQLPEEGLKFMVYLQKENIIDESGMPKERFSAEFPKEGPSILRIQQVVRGDSAAYFCASSPGGAYGYTFGSGTRLTVV.

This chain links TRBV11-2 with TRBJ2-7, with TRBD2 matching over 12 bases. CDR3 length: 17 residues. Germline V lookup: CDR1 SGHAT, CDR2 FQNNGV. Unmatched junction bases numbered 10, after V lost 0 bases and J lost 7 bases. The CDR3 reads CASSLDSLAGGLGEQYF. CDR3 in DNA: TGTGCCAGCAGCTTAGATTCCCTAGCGGGAGGGCTCGGGGAGCAGTACTTC.

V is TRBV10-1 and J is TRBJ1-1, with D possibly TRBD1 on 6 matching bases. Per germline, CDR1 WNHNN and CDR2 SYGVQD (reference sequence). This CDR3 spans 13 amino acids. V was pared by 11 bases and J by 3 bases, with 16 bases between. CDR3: CAGRGRGDTEAFF. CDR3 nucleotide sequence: TGCGCCGGACGGGGTAGGGGGGACACTGAAGCTTTCTTT.

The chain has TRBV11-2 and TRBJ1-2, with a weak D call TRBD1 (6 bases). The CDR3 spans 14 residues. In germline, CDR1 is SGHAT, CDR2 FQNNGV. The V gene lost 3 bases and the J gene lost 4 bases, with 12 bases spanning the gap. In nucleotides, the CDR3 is TGTGCCAGCAGCTTTAACAGGGTGAGCTATGGCTACACCTTC. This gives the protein CASSFNRVSYGYTF.

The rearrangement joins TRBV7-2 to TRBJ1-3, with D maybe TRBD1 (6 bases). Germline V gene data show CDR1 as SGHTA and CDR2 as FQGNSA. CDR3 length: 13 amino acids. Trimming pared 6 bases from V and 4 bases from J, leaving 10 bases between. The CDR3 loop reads CASRSDRGNTIYF. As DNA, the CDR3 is TGTGCCAGCAGATCAGACAGGGGAAACACCATATATTTT. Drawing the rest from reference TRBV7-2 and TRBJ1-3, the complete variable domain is GAGVSQSPSNKVTEKGKDVELRCDPISGHTALYWYRQSLGQGLEFLIYFQGNSAPDKSGLPSDRFSAERTGGSVSTLTIQRTQQEDSAVYLCASRSDRGNTIYFGEGSWLTVV.

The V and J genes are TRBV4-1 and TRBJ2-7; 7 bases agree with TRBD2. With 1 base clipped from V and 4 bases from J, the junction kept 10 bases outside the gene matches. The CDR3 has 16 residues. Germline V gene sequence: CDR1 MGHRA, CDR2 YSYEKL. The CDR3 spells CASSQGEGMKLYEQYF. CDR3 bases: TGCGCCAGCAGCCAAGGGGAGGGGATGAAGTTGTACGAGCAGTACTTC.